The 17 T cell receptor beta chains reported below all come from one sample, sequenced in a study of T cells in Graves' hyperthyroidism and ophthalmopathy. Amplified TCR beta CDR3 regions derived from RNA transcripts. First-round RT-PCR with HTBI primers amplified the TCR CDR3 region. Via MiXCR, TCRdb re-called the multiplex PCR reads, giving one row per CDR3 protein. The sample shows a few hundred thousand distinct CDR3 sequences, around 15% of them seen only once. Sequencing input: blood. These receptors came from a woman aged 55 to 70 with Graves' ophthalmopathy.

This clonotype was seen many times. The rearrangement joins TRBV13 to TRBJ2-7, with D perhaps matching TRBD1 (6 bases). With 5 bases removed from V and 3 bases from J, the gap between germline ends came to 17 bases. This CDR3 has 15 residues. Germline CDR1 is PRHDT and CDR2 is FYEKMQ (reference sequence). Here the CDR3 DNA reads TGTGCCAGCAGCCCAAACCTATCACAGGGCTACGAGCAGTACTTC. Amino acids: CASSPNLSQGYEQYF.

The table lists this clonotype with a few counts. V and J are TRBV28 and TRBJ1-4; D may be TRBD1 (5 bases). The CDR3 extends over 14 amino acids. Germline values: CDR1 MDHEN, CDR2 SYDVKM. Between the trimmed V and J ends, which lost 5 bases and 0 bases, there was a span of 7 bases. CDR3 region: CASSTTATNEKLFF. In DNA, the CDR3 is TGTGCCAGCAGTACGACAGCAACTAATGAAAAACTGTTTTTT.

This clonotype was detected ten times or more. The CDR3 DNA is TGTGCCAGCAGTTACTCGAGAACTAGCGGCACAGATACGCAGTATTTT. It yields the protein CASSYSRTSGTDTQYF. The V and J genes are TRBV6-5 and TRBJ2-3; 7 positions agree with TRBD2. Trimming at V came to 0 bases and at J to 1 base, leaving 4 bases not matched to a gene. Germline CDR1 MNHEY, CDR2 SVGAGI. This CDR3 comprises 16 residues.

This clonotype was counted a few times. The V and J genes are TRBV6-1 and TRBJ1-1, with D tentatively TRBD1 (5 bases). The length of the CDR3 is 14 residues. Per the germline V gene, CDR1 is MNHNS and CDR2 is SASEGT. The V end lost 3 bases, the J end lost 5 bases, and 13 bases lay between the germline ends. Here the CDR3 DNA reads TGTGCCAGCAGTGAGCATCTTTGGGGGACTGAAGCTTTCTTT. The encoded protein is CASSEHLWGTEAFF.

This clonotype was counted at least ten times. The chain recombines TRBV18 with TRBJ2-7; a weak D match, TRBD1 (5 bases). The germline V gene has CDR1 KGHSH and CDR2 LQKENI. The CDR3 has 15 amino acids. V was shortened by 1 base and J by 3 bases, with 13 bases between the two germline ends. The CDR3 spells CASSPRAGIFYEQYF. CDR3 DNA: TGTGCCAGCTCACCACGGGCAGGGATTTTCTACGAGCAGTACTTC. Based on the CDR3 plus reference TRBV18 and TRBJ2-7, the full variable domain is NAGVMQNPRHLVRRRGQEARLRCSPMKGHSHVYWYRQLPEEGLKFMVYLQKENIIDESGMPKERFSAEFPKEGPSILRIQQVVRGDSAAYFCASSPRAGIFYEQYFGPGTRLTVT.

The chain joins TRBV19 to TRBJ2-1; 9 nucleotides align to TRBD1. The CDR3 is 15 amino acids. Germline lookup yields CDR1 LNHDA and CDR2 SQIVND (reference sequence). The V and J ends lost 5 bases and 2 bases, in that order; junction bases with no gene match: 4. The CDR3 DNA follows: TGTGCCAGTAGTCCCGGGACAGGGCCCTACAATGAGCAGTTCTTC. Translation: CASSPGTGPYNEQFF.

In its sample, this clonotype was seen many times. The V gene is TRBV6-1, the J gene TRBJ1-5, with 7 bases fitting TRBD1. Trimming at V came to 6 bases and at J to 3 bases, leaving 2 bases not matched to a gene. The CDR3 length is 13 residues. CDR1 MNHNS and CDR2 SASEGT come from the germline V gene. The DNA for the CDR3 is TGTGCCAGCAGGGGACAGACCAATCAGCCCCAGCATTTT. This encodes CASRGQTNQPQHF.

CDR3 sequence: CASSEAHGGSEKLFF. In DNA, the CDR3 is TGTGCCAGCAGTGAAGCGCACGGAGGGTCCGAAAAACTGTTTTTT. This chain uses TRBV6-1 with TRBJ1-4; D unclear. There are 15 residues in the CDR3. Germline-derived CDR1 and CDR2 are MNHNS and SASEGT. The V gene lost 0 bases and the J gene lost 8 bases, with 13 bases spanning the gap.

As to this clonotype: This sequence may be a read error, since a much larger clone differs from it by one base. V usage is TRBV24-1 and J usage is TRBJ2-1; 9 bases line up with TRBD1. In germline, CDR1 is KGHDR, CDR2 SFDVKD. This CDR3 has 15 amino acids. The CDR3 region is CSTSASGQGYNEQFF. For the CDR3, the DNA is TGTTCCACCAGTGCATCGGGACAGGGTTACAATGAGCAGTTCTTC.

This clonotype has ten or more counts. The V and J genes are TRBV5-1 and TRBJ2-7, with D perhaps TRBD2 (5 bases). Trimming shortened V by 0 bases and J by 6 bases, and 16 bases separated the two germline ends. Germline V gives CDR1 SGHRS, CDR2 YFSETQ. This CDR3 contains 15 residues. The CDR3 region has the DNA TGCGCCAGCAGCTTGGGCCCGGACTTCCCTCTCGAGCAGTACTTC. It translates to CASSLGPDFPLEQYF.

This clonotype was observed at least ten times. This chain uses TRBV28 with TRBJ2-7, with no clear D. Germline CDR1 MDHEN, CDR2 SYDVKM. V was pared by 4 bases and J by 6 bases, with 10 bases between. CDR3 length: 12 amino acids. CDR3 nucleotides: TGTGCCAGCAGTTCCTCTTCGACCGAGCAGTACTTC. Amino acids: CASSSSSTEQYF.

This clonotype was counted between two and nine times. CDR3 loop: CASSLRLAGSPGEQYF. The CDR3, as DNA: TGTGCCAGCAGCCTACGACTAGCGGGAAGCCCCGGGGAGCAGTACTTC. V gene TRBV13 combines with J gene TRBJ2-7, with 11 bases that match TRBD2. V shed 5 bases, J shed 7 bases, and the junction held 13 bases outside the gene matches. The CDR3 is made up of 16 amino acids. CDR1 and CDR2 from the germline V gene are PRHDT and FYEKMQ (reference sequence).

There are many counts of this clonotype. V is TRBV2 and J is TRBJ2-7, with a tentative D call TRBD2 (5 bases). V was cut by 0 bases and J by 6 bases, with 15 bases left in between. This CDR3 spans 15 amino acids. Per the germline V gene, CDR1 is SNHLY and CDR2 is FYNNEI. CDR3 sequence (DNA): TGTGCCAGCAGTGAAGCGACTAATATCCCGGGCGAGCAGTACTTC. It codes for CASSEATNIPGEQYF. The full variable domain, rest sourced from reference TRBV2 and TRBJ2-7, is EPEVTQTPSHQVTQMGQEVILRCVPISNHLYFYWYRQILGQKVEFLVSFYNNEISEKSEIFDDQFSVERPDGSNFTLKIRSTKLEDSAMYFCASSEATNIPGEQYFGPGTRLTVT.

This clonotype was found many times. This rearrangement joins TRBV7-6 to TRBJ2-6; D is unresolved. The CDR3 sequence is 15 residues long. Trimming pared 1 base from V and 0 bases from J, leaving 4 bases between. CDR1 is SGHVS and CDR2 is FNYEAQ in the germline V gene. This CDR3 reads CASSLVSSGANVLTF. The CDR3, as DNA: TGTGCCAGCAGCTTAGTAAGCTCTGGGGCCAACGTCCTGACTTTC.

This clonotype was counted ten times or more. The chain employs TRBV5-1 and TRBJ1-4; 7 bases are a match to TRBD1. This CDR3 region has 15 residues. Germline assignment: CDR1 SGHRS and CDR2 YFSETQ. Trimming removed 0 bases from V and 8 bases from J; junction bases left unmatched: 7. CDR3 nucleotide sequence: TGCGCCAGCAGCTTGGCCTGGACAGGCGAAGAAAAACTGTTTTTT. Amino acid sequence: CASSLAWTGEEKLFF.

A single count supports this clonotype. Since a far larger clone is one base different, this is likely a read error. J is TRBJ2-7 and V is TRBV6-9; 8 bases align to TRBD1. CDR3 length: 14 residues. The germline CDR1 and CDR2 sequences are MNHGY and SVAAGI. CDR3 loop: CAGSFGTGSYEQYF. Written as DNA, the CDR3 is TGTGCCGGCAGTTTCGGGACAGGCTCCTACGAGCAGTACTTC.

This clonotype was seen only a few times. The gene calls are TRBV3-1 and TRBJ2-3; 8 positions agree with TRBD2. Germline assignment: CDR1 LGHDT and CDR2 YNNKEL (reference sequence). CDR3 size: 17 residues. The V segment lost 0 bases and the J segment 0 bases; nucleotides outside the gene matches: 5. The CDR3 sequence: CASSQDWASGSTDTQYF. The CDR3, as DNA: TGTGCCAGCAGCCAAGATTGGGCTAGCGGGAGCACAGATACGCAGTATTTT.